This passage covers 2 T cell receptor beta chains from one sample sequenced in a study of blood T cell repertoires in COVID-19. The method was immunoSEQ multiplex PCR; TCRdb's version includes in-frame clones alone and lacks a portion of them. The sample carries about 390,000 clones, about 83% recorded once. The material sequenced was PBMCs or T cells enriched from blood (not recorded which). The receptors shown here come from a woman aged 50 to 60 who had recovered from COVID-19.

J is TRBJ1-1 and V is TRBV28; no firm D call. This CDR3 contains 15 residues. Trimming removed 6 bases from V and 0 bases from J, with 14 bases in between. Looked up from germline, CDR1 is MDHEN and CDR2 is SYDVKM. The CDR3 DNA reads TGTGCCAGCAGGCGGGGTGGCCCTTTGAACACTGAAGCTTTCTTT. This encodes CASRRGGPLNTEAFF.

The CDR3 DNA reads as TGTGCCAGCAGTCCAATGACAGGGACCACTGAAGCTTTCTTT. This codes for CASSPMTGTTEAFF. This chain links TRBV27 with TRBJ1-1; TRBD1 aligns across 7 bases. Germline loops: CDR1 MNHEY, CDR2 SMNVEV (reference sequence). V shed 5 bases and J 4 bases; nucleotides not matched to a gene: 7. The CDR3 contains 14 residues.